These T cell receptor beta chains were read from a single sample in a study of shared T cell receptors in the human thymus. Clones were sequenced by immunoSEQ multiplex PCR, and TCRdb holds only the in-frame ones, with some missing. The table lists 550,000 to 800,000 clones, 80% to 90% of them singletons. The data were also submitted as part of a second study, on human thymus T cells.

The sample consisted of thymocytes. Source of these receptors: a girl younger than two with a congenital heart defect. Each CDR3 is given with its conserved first and last residue. The order of the fields is V gene, D gene, clone size, J gene, CDR3 protein, CDR3 DNA. D genes are given only for firm matches. The size entry is marked missing in some rows and otherwise reads once, few, many or a size class.

TRBV5-1	TRBD2	once	TRBJ2-2	CASSLARLAGLQNTGELFF	TGCGCCAGCAGCTTGGCCAGGCTAGCGGGGCTACAGAACACCGGGGAGCTGTTTTTT
TRBV5-5	TRBD1	.	TRBJ2-3	CASDSGTGTDTQYF	TGTGCCAGCGATTCCGGGACAGGAACAGATACGCAGTATTTT
TRBV28	TRBD1	.	TRBJ1-2	CASSSPTGTGGYGYTF	TGTGCCAGCAGCTCCCCCACCGGGACAGGGGGGTATGGCTACACCTTC
TRBV30	TRBD2	.	TRBJ2-1	CAWNLAGGSVEQFF	TGTGCCTGGAATCTAGCGGGGGGGTCCGTTGAGCAGTTCTTC
TRBV19	.	.	TRBJ1-6	CASSTLRSSYNSPLHF	TGTGCCAGTAGTACACTACGGAGCTCCTATAATTCACCCCTCCACTTT
TRBV9	TRBD1	.	TRBJ2-1	CASSSQGVHYNEQFF	TGTGCCAGCAGCTCGCAGGGGGTCCACTACAATGAGCAGTTCTTC
TRBV5-5	.	once	TRBJ1-5	CASSLTEFQPQHF	TGTGCCAGCAGCTTGACAGAATTCCAGCCCCAGCATTTT
TRBV27	.	.	TRBJ1-1	CASTWGPNTEAFF	TGTGCCAGCACATGGGGGCCGAACACTGAAGCTTTCTTT
TRBV6-1	.	.	TRBJ2-7	CASSPPEGRLHEQYF	TGTGCCAGCAGTCCGCCCGAGGGCAGGCTCCACGAGCAGTACTTC
TRBV7-9	TRBD1	.	TRBJ1-2	CASSSHRGKHGYTF	TGTGCCAGCAGCTCACACAGGGGGAAGCATGGCTACACCTTC
TRBV4-3	TRBD1	.	TRBJ1-1	CASSQTGGNTEAFF	TGCGCCAGCAGCCAGACAGGGGGGAACACTGAAGCTTTCTTT
TRBV5-1	TRBD1	.	TRBJ1-3	CASSEDRGHRNTIYF	TGCGCCAGCAGCGAGGACAGGGGGCATAGAAACACCATATATTTT
TRBV19	TRBD1	.	TRBJ1-6	CASRPGQRLNSPLHF	TGTGCCAGTAGACCGGGACAGAGGCTCAATTCACCCCTCCACTTT
TRBV6-6	TRBD2	.	TRBJ2-5	CASIPLNAGGPKTQYF	TGTGCCAGCATTCCTTTGAACGCGGGGGGGCCGAAGACCCAGTACTTC
TRBV7-2	.	.	TRBJ1-1	CASSPRGGYTEAFF	TGTGCCAGCAGCCCCCGGGGGGGGTACACTGAAGCTTTCTTT
TRBV18	.	.	TRBJ1-1	CASSQPTGEAFF	TGTGCCAGCTCACAACCGACAGGCGAAGCTTTCTTT
TRBV5-1	.	few	TRBJ2-5	CASSLLGQPQETQYF	TGCGCCAGCAGCTTGTTAGGACAGCCCCAAGAGACCCAGTACTTC
TRBV4-3	TRBD1	.	TRBJ1-4	CASSQVPDRGKNEKLFF	TGCGCCAGCAGCCAAGTCCCGGACAGGGGAAAAAATGAAAAACTGTTTTTT
TRBV14	TRBD1	once	TRBJ2-1	CASSQESEGAMRDEQFF	TGTGCCAGCAGCCAAGAGTCTGAGGGGGCGATGAGAGATGAGCAGTTCTTC
TRBV5-1	.	.	TRBJ2-2	CASSLTGQLNTGELFF	TGCGCCAGCAGCTTGACCGGACAACTAAACACCGGGGAGCTGTTTTTT
TRBV9	.	.	TRBJ1-1	CASSVGADTEAFF	TGTGCCAGCAGCGTAGGGGCAGACACTGAAGCTTTCTTT
TRBV6-5	.	.	TRBJ2-7	CASSYTESYEQYF	TGTGCCAGCAGTTACACGGAGAGCTACGAGCAGTACTTC
TRBV4-3	.	.	TRBJ1-2	CASSPTRESNYGYTF	TGCGCCAGCAGCCCTACCCGGGAGTCTAACTATGGCTACACCTTC
TRBV11-2	.	once	TRBJ1-2	CASSFGSRSQGYGYTF	TGTGCCAGCAGCTTTGGGTCCAGGTCTCAAGGCTATGGCTACACCTTC
TRBV28	TRBD2	.	TRBJ2-3	CASSCRLAGDWTDTQYF	TGTGCCAGCAGTTGCCGTTTAGCGGGGGATTGGACAGATACGCAGTATTTT
TRBV15	TRBD1	.	TRBJ1-2	CATSRDPGTGHFNGYTF	TGTGCCACCAGCAGAGATCCTGGGACAGGGCATTTCAATGGCTACACCTTC
TRBV10-3	TRBD1	once	TRBJ2-1	CAISVIYRQGVYNEQFF	TGTGCCATCAGTGTAATTTATAGACAGGGGGTATACAATGAGCAGTTCTTC
TRBV7-8	TRBD1	few	TRBJ2-7	CASTLPRDSKPYEQYF	TGTGCCAGCACCCTACCACGGGACAGTAAACCCTACGAGCAGTACTTC
TRBV4-3	TRBD1	.	TRBJ1-1	CASSQEISDREVTSKAFF	TGCGCCAGCAGCCAAGAAATTTCGGACAGGGAGGTTACTTCAAAAGCTTTCTTT
TRBV20-1	.	few	TRBJ1-2	CSTPTTGGYTF	TGCAGTACCCCAACGACTGGTGGCTACACCTTC
TRBV4-1	.	.	TRBJ2-5	CASSQGMGPPGTQYF	TGCGCCAGCAGCCAAGGGATGGGTCCCCCGGGGACCCAGTACTTC
TRBV30	.	.	TRBJ1-2	CAWSVNRHGYTF	TGTGCCTGGAGTGTAAACAGACATGGCTACACCTTC
TRBV19	TRBD1	.	TRBJ1-5	CASSRVSQGAIPYSNQPQHF	TGTGCCAGTAGTAGGGTTTCACAGGGGGCGATCCCGTATAGCAATCAGCCCCAGCATTTT
TRBV29-1	TRBD2	.	TRBJ2-7	CSVEWASGDEQYF	TGCAGCGTTGAGTGGGCTAGCGGGGACGAGCAGTACTTC
TRBV6-1	.	.	TRBJ2-3	CASYRSTDTQYF	TGTGCCAGCTATAGATCCACAGATACGCAGTATTTT
TRBV11-2	.	few	TRBJ1-5	CASSLVQAARSQPQHF	TGTGCCAGCAGCTTAGTCCAGGCTGCGCGATCCCAGCCCCAGCATTTT